These 17 T cell receptor beta chains originate from one sample sequenced in a study of T cells in Graves' hyperthyroidism and ophthalmopathy. What was amplified from RNA transcripts were TCR beta CDR3 regions. The HTBI set primed first-round TCR CDR3 RT-PCR. TCRdb used MiXCR to reprocess the multiplex PCR reads, holding one entry per CDR3 protein. Here the sample spans a few hundred thousand distinct CDR3 sequences, roughly 22% being singletons. The specimen was blood. Source of these receptors: a woman in her 70s with Graves' ophthalmopathy.

Ten or more counts support this clonotype. This chain uses TRBV7-2 with TRBJ2-7, with 9 bases identical to TRBD1. V trimming: 3 bases; J trimming: 4 bases; junction bases outside the gene matches: 7. The CDR3 contains 15 residues. From germline, CDR1 is SGHTA and CDR2 FQGNSA. The CDR3 bases are TGTGCCAGCAGCTTCACACAGGGGGCGGGTTACGAGCAGTACTTC. This sequence encodes CASSFTQGAGYEQYF.

The chain couples TRBV30 to TRBJ1-5; D ambiguous. CDR1 is GTSNPN, CDR2 SVGIG, per germline (reference sequence). The CDR3 has 14 amino acids. The ends were cut back, 1 base at V and 0 bases at J, with 7 bases in the middle. The CDR3 loop is CAWSERDSNQPQHF. As DNA, the CDR3 is TGTGCCTGGAGTGAGAGGGATAGCAATCAGCCCCAGCATTTT.

This clonotype was picked up many times. The chain uses TRBV12-3 or TRBV12-4 and TRBJ1-5; 9 bases are shared with TRBD1. This CDR3 comprises 16 residues. V was clipped by 6 bases and J by 4 bases; unmatched bases: 10. CDR3 in amino acids: CASRAGTGMGNQPQHF. The DNA for the CDR3 is TGTGCCAGCAGGGCTGGGACAGGGATGGGAAATCAGCCCCAGCATTTT.

This clonotype was counted only a few times. The chain combines TRBV20-1 with TRBJ2-3; 7 nucleotides line up with TRBD2. Germline lookup yields CDR1 DFQATT and CDR2 SNEGSKA (reference sequence). The CDR3 consists of 16 residues. The V segment lost 4 bases and the J segment 5 bases; nucleotides outside the gene matches: 15. Written as DNA, the CDR3 is TGCAGTGCTATAATGCTTCTAGCGGAAGTGTTAGATACGCAGTATTTT. This translates into CSAIMLLAEVLDTQYF.

This rearrangement joins TRBV20-1 to TRBJ2-2, with 8 bases aligning to TRBD2. The germline gives CDR1 DFQATT, CDR2 SNEGSKA (reference sequence). The V gene end was trimmed by 3 bases and the J gene end by 3 bases; junction bases not matched to a gene: 6. The length of the CDR3 is 15 residues. CDR3 bases: TGCAGTGCTAGGGTGGCGGGAGGTCACACCGGGGAGCTGTTTTTT. This gives the protein CSARVAGGHTGELFF.

This chain joins TRBV12-3 or TRBV12-4 and TRBJ1-1, with 10 bases fitting TRBD1. The CDR3 runs 20 residues. V shed 3 bases, J shed 4 bases, and the junction held 20 bases outside the gene matches. In DNA form, the CDR3 reads TGTGCCAGCAGTTTTTATTTCCCCCTGACAGGGACAGGGGTTGGCACTGAAGCTTTCTTT. Amino acids: CASSFYFPLTGTGVGTEAFF.

The rearrangement joins TRBV3-1 to TRBJ1-2; weak D call: TRBD1 (6 bases). The CDR3 length is 16 residues. V was pared by 0 bases and J by 4 bases, with 15 bases between. The germline V gene has CDR1 LGHDT and CDR2 YNNKEL (reference sequence). The CDR3 region is CASSQDGAGAFYGYTF. The CDR3 bases are TGTGCCAGCAGCCAAGATGGAGCAGGGGCCTTCTATGGCTACACCTTC.

The chain combines TRBV9 with TRBJ1-1, with D possibly TRBD1 on 5 matching bases. This CDR3 has 13 residues. The V end lost 2 bases, the J end lost 6 bases, and 11 bases lay between the germline ends. The germline CDR1 and CDR2 sequences are SGDLS and YYNGEE. The chain's CDR3 is CASSVGQYAEAFF. The CDR3 DNA reads as TGTGCCAGCAGCGTCGGACAATACGCTGAAGCTTTCTTT.

The chain is built from TRBV11-1 and TRBJ2-7; possibly TRBD1 for D (5 bases). V lost 2 bases to trimming and J lost 0 bases, with 35 bases between them. The germline V gene has CDR1 SGHAT and CDR2 FQDESV (reference sequence). The CDR3 contains 23 residues. This CDR3 reads CASSLPTTPPPGNRKPSSYEQYF. In DNA form, the CDR3 reads TGTGCCAGCAGCTTACCGACAACCCCTCCCCCGGGTAACAGGAAACCAAGCTCCTACGAGCAGTACTTC.

This clonotype was recorded at least ten times. This chain links TRBV6-1 with TRBJ1-1, with TRBD1 matching 7 bases. V gave up 5 bases and J gave up 0 bases; unmatched junction bases: 9. The CDR3 consists of 16 residues. In germline, CDR1 is MNHNS, CDR2 SASEGT. The CDR3 bases are TGTGCCAGCAGTTACCTTCGGGGACAGCTGAACACTGAAGCTTTCTTT. It translates to CASSYLRGQLNTEAFF.

This clonotype appeared many times. The chain has TRBV27 and TRBJ2-3; 12 bases fit TRBD2. This CDR3 is 16 amino acids long. After removal of 6 bases from V and 3 bases from J, the junction contained 7 bases not matched to a gene. The germline V gene encodes CDR1 MNHEY and CDR2 SMNVEV (reference sequence). CDR3 bases: TGTGCCAGCAGACTCGGACTAGCGGGAAGGACAGATACGCAGTATTTT. Translating gives CASRLGLAGRTDTQYF.

V is TRBV7-3 and J is TRBJ2-3; TRBD2 agrees at 15 bases. CDR1 is SGHTA and CDR2 is FQGTGA in the germline V gene. This CDR3 has 19 residues. Trimming at V came to 2 bases and at J to 6 bases, leaving 12 bases not matched to a gene. CDR3 amino acids: CASSLGLAGGPRKSDTQYF. The CDR3 region has the DNA TGTGCCAGCAGCTTAGGACTAGCGGGAGGGCCCCGGAAGTCCGATACGCAGTATTTT.

This clonotype was counted a few times. This sequence joins TRBV5-1 and TRBJ2-3; D not certain. Trimming took 4 bases from V and 8 from J, leaving 20 bases between them. The CDR3 sequence is 15 residues long. The germline CDR1 and CDR2 sequences are SGHRS and YFSETQ. This CDR3 is CASSHRAPLPSTQYF. In nucleotides, the CDR3 is TGCGCCAGCAGCCACCGGGCCCCTCTACCGAGTACGCAGTATTTT.

This clonotype showed up just a few times. The chain joins TRBV27 to TRBJ2-2; 8 nucleotides match TRBD1. The ends lost 0 bases at V and 1 base at J; junction bases unmatched: 13. The CDR3 is made up of 20 amino acids. CDR1 MNHEY and CDR2 SMNVEV come from the germline V gene (reference sequence). CDR3 residues: CASSLSILRSGTGNTGELFF. In DNA form, the CDR3 reads TGTGCCAGCAGTTTATCTATATTGAGGTCTGGGACAGGGAACACCGGGGAGCTGTTTTTT.

There are many counts of this clonotype. The J gene is TRBJ2-5, the V gene TRBV12-3 or TRBV12-4; 8 bases are a match to TRBD1. This CDR3 is 15 amino acids long. J gave up 4 bases and V 5 bases, and 9 bases lay outside the gene matches. The CDR3 sequence: CASSPQGEVAETQYF. DNA for the CDR3: TGTGCCAGCAGTCCACAGGGGGAGGTGGCAGAGACCCAGTACTTC.

This clonotype was observed many times. The rearrangement uses TRBV2 and TRBJ2-2; D remains ambiguous. The CDR3 has 15 amino acids. V was shortened by 5 bases and J by 4 bases, with 14 bases between the two germline ends. Per germline, CDR1 SNHLY and CDR2 FYNNEI. The CDR3 protein is CASSPLAGPTGELFF. CDR3 DNA sequence: TGTGCCAGCAGTCCCCTGGCAGGACCCACCGGGGAGCTGTTTTTT.

On this clonotype itself: With a much larger clone just one base away, this may be a read error. CDR3 amino acids: CASSQFQRIAFF. CDR3 nucleotide sequence: TGTGCCAGCAGCCAATTTCAGAGGATAGCTTTCTTT. The chain employs TRBV3-1 and TRBJ1-1, with no clear D. Trimming left V 2 bases short and J 10 bases short, with 11 bases between. CDR3 length: 12 residues. Germline V CDR1 and CDR2: LGHDT, YNNKEL (reference sequence).